Presented here are 8 T cell receptor beta chains from one specimen sequenced in a study of cytomegalovirus exposure and HLA in healthy donors. PCR used 60 Vbeta primers and 13 Jbeta primers. Sequencing used immunoSEQ multiplex PCR; TCRdb keeps in-frame clones, though not all of them. The sample consists of over 85,000 clones, less than 85% of them appearing once. Sequenced material: PBMCs. The receptors were sampled from a young man in good health and CMV-seropositive.

The chain couples TRBV14 to TRBJ2-7; no clear D. The CDR3 has 13 amino acids. The germline V gene has CDR1 SGHDN and CDR2 FVKESK. Trimming cost V 8 bases and J 3 bases, with 14 bases left between them. CDR3: CASPRHLFYEQYF. CDR3 nucleotides: TGTGCCAGCCCCAGACACCTTTTCTACGAGCAGTACTTC.

As for this clone: Other nucleotide sequences from this sample produce the same CDR3. The J gene is TRBJ2-7, the V gene TRBV5-4, with D tentatively TRBD2 (6 bases). The V end lost 4 bases, the J end lost 2 bases, and 16 bases lay between the germline ends. CDR3 size: 15 residues. Germline V gene sequence: CDR1 SGHNT, CDR2 YYREEE (reference sequence). The CDR3 loop is CASSLPGTPAYEQYF. The CDR3 coding sequence is TGTGCCAGCAGCCTCCCCGGGACTCCAGCCTACGAGCAGTACTTC.

The rearrangement uses TRBV4-3 and TRBJ2-3; TRBD1 agrees at 9 bases. J was trimmed by 2 bases and V by 4 bases; bases with no gene match: 4. Germline V gene lookup returns CDR1 LGHNA and CDR2 YSLEER. This CDR3 is built from 15 residues. The DNA of the CDR3 is TGCGCCAGCAGCCCTTGGACAGGGGACACAGATACGCAGTATTTT. As protein: CASSPWTGDTDTQYF.

This clone came up once. V usage is TRBV6-5 and J usage is TRBJ1-2, with a tentative D call TRBD1 (5 bases). The CDR3 runs 16 residues. CDR1 and CDR2 from the germline V gene are MNHEY and SVGAGI. V lost 0 bases, J lost 6 bases, and 17 bases lay in between. CDR3 nucleotide sequence: TGTGCCAGCAGTTACTCGCTCCAGGGCAGTTCGGATGGCTACACCTTC. Translated: CASSYSLQGSSDGYTF.

This clone has a handful of counts. The chain recombines TRBV10-3 with TRBJ2-1; 10 nucleotides agree with TRBD1. Unmatched junction bases numbered 7, after V lost 5 bases and J lost 0 bases. CDR1 is ENHRY and CDR2 is SYGVKD in the germline V gene. The CDR3 sequence is 17 residues long. CDR3: CAISQRDRGNSYNEQFF. The CDR3 region has the DNA TGTGCCATCAGTCAAAGGGACAGGGGAAACTCCTACAATGAGCAGTTCTTC.

The V call is TRBV18, the J call TRBJ2-6, with TRBD2 as a possible D gene (5 bases). V lost 2 bases and J lost 0, with 8 bases in between. Germline lookup yields CDR1 KGHSH and CDR2 LQKENI. The CDR3 covers 16 residues. In DNA, the CDR3 is TGTGCCAGCTCACCAAAGGAGGCCTCTGGGGCCAACGTCCTGACTTTC. As protein: CASSPKEASGANVLTF.

This clone was detected only a few times. This rearrangement joins TRBV9 to TRBJ2-3; 7 nucleotides line up with TRBD2. The CDR3 runs 15 residues. V gave up 4 bases and J gave up 3 bases; unmatched junction bases: 8. CDR1 is SGDLS, CDR2 YYNGEE, per germline. CDR3 in amino acids: CASSSRLAGTDTQYF. For the CDR3, the DNA is TGTGCCAGCAGCTCTCGACTAGCCGGAACAGATACGCAGTATTTT.

The chain couples TRBV27 to TRBJ2-7; 7 bases match TRBD1. The CDR3 runs to 16 residues. Germline V gene lookup returns CDR1 MNHEY and CDR2 SMNVEV (reference sequence). Unmatched junction bases numbered 11, after V lost 4 bases and J lost 2 bases. CDR3 DNA sequence: TGTGCCAGCAGTTACGTAAGGGGGCAGGAGGCCTACGAGCAGTACTTC. It encodes CASSYVRGQEAYEQYF.